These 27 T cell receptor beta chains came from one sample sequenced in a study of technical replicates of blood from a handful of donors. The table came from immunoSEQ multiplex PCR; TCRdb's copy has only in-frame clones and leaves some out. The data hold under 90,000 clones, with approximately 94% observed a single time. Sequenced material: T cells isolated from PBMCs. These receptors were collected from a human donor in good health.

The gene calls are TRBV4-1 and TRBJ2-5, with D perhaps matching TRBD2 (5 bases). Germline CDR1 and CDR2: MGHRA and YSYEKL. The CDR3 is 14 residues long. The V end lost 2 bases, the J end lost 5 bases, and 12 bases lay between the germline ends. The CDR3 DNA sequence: TGCGCCAGCAGCCAATATCCTAGCTTTGAGACCCAGTACTTC. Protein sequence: CASSQYPSFETQYF.

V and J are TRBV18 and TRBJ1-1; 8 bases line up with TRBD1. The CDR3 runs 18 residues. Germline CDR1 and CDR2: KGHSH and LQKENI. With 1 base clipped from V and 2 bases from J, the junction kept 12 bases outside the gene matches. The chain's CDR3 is CASSPLAQVTGANTEAFF. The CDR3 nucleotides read TGTGCCAGCTCACCACTCGCCCAGGTGACAGGGGCCAACACTGAAGCTTTCTTT.

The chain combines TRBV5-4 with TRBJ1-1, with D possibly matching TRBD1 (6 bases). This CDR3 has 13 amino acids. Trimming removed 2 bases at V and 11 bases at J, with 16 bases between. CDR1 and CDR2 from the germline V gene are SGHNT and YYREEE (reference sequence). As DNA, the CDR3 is TGTGCCAGCAGCTTAGGGATAGGGGGGGAGGCTTTCTTT. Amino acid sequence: CASSLGIGGEAFF.

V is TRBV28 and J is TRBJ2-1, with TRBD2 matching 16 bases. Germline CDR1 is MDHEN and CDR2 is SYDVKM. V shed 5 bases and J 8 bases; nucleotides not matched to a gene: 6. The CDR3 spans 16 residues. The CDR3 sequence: CASSRGTSGREYEQFF. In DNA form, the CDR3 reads TGTGCCAGCAGTCGGGGGACTAGCGGGAGGGAATATGAGCAGTTCTTC.

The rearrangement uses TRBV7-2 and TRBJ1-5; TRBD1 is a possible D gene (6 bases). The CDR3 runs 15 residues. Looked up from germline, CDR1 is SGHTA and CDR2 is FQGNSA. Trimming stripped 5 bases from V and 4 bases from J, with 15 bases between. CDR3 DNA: TGTGCCAGCAGCCTGGCCGGGGGGCTGAATCAGCCCCAGCATTTT. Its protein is CASSLAGGLNQPQHF.

The CDR3 nucleotides read TGCGCCAGCAGCTGGGCCGGGACAGGGTACAATGAGCAGTTCTTC. Residues: CASSWAGTGYNEQFF. The V gene is TRBV5-1, the J gene TRBJ2-1; 9 bases agree with TRBD1. The J segment lost 4 bases and the V segment lost 3 bases, leaving 5 bases of the junction unmatched. Germline V gene lookup returns CDR1 SGHRS and CDR2 YFSETQ. This CDR3 spans 15 amino acids.

The CDR3 DNA sequence: TGTGCCTGGAGGTTACACGAGGGCTCACCCCTCCACTTT. Amino acids: CAWRLHEGSPLHF. This chain connects TRBV30 to TRBJ1-6; no definite D call. Germline assignment: CDR1 GTSNPN and CDR2 SVGIG (reference sequence). V lost 3 bases and J lost 10, with 13 bases in between. CDR3 length: 13 amino acids.

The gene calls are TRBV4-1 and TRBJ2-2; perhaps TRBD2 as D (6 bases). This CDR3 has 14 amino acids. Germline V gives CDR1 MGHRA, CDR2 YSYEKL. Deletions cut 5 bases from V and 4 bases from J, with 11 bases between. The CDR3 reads CASSGGYSTGELFF. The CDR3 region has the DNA TGCGCCAGCAGCGGGGGGTATAGCACCGGGGAGCTGTTTTTT.

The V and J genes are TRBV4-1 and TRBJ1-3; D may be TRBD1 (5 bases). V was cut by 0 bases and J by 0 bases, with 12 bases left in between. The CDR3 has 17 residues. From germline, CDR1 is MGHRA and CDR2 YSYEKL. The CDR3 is CASSQDRDLSSGNTIYF. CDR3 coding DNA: TGCGCCAGCAGCCAAGATCGGGACTTGAGCTCTGGAAACACCATATATTTT.

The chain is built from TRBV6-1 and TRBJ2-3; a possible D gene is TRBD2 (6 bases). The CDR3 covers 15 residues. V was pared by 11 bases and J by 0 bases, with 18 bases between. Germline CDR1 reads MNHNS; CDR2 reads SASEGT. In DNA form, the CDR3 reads TGTGCCTCCCAAAGGGGACTCCAAAGCACAGATACGCAGTATTTT. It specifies CASQRGLQSTDTQYF.

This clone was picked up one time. The CDR3 DNA reads as TGTGCCTGGAGTCCTCGGACTAGCGGGGTGTACAATGAGCAGTTCTTC. It encodes CAWSPRTSGVYNEQFF. The chain couples TRBV30 to TRBJ2-1; TRBD2 matches 12 bases. CDR3 length equals 16 residues. CDR1 is GTSNPN and CDR2 is SVGIG in the germline V gene (reference sequence). The V segment lost 2 bases and the J segment 4 bases; nucleotides outside the gene matches: 6.

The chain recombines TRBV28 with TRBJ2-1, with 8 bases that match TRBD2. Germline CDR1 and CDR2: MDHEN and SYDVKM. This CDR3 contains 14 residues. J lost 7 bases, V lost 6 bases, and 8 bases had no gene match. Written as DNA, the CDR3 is TGTGCCAGCAGCGGACTAGCAGAGGTTAATGAGCAGTTCTTC. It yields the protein CASSGLAEVNEQFF.

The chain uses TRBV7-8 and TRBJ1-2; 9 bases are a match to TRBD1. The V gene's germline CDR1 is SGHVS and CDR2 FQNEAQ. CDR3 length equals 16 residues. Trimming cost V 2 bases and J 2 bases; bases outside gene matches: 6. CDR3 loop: CASSLPRTGANYGYTF. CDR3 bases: TGTGCCAGCAGCTTACCGCGGACAGGGGCCAACTATGGCTACACCTTC.

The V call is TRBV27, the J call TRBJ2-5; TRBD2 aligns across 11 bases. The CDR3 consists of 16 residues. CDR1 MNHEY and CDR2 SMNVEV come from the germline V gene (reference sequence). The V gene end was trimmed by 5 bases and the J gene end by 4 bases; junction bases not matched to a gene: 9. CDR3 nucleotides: TGTGCCAGCAGTCCCCAGGTAGCGGGGGGGCGAGAGACCCAGTACTTC. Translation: CASSPQVAGGRETQYF.

CDR3 sequence reads: CASSLDSLPVNTEAFF. CDR3 DNA: TGCGCCAGCAGCTTGGACTCACTACCCGTGAACACTGAAGCTTTCTTT. The V call is TRBV5-1, the J call TRBJ1-1; D remains ambiguous. With 0 bases removed from V and 0 bases from J, the gap between germline ends came to 12 bases. CDR1 and CDR2 from the germline V gene are SGHRS and YFSETQ. This CDR3 has 16 residues.

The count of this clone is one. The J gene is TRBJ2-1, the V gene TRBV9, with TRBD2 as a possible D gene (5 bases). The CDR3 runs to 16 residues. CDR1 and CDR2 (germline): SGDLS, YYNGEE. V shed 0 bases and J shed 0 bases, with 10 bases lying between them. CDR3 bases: TGTGCCAGCAGCGTAGGCGGGCAGAGCTCCTACAATGAGCAGTTCTTC. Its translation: CASSVGGQSSYNEQFF.

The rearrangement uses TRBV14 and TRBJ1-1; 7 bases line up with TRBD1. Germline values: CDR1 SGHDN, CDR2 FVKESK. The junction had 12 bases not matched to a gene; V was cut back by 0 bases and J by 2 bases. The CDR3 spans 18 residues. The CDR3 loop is CASSQDLNRGPYNTEAFF. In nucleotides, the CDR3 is TGTGCCAGCAGCCAAGATTTGAACAGGGGACCCTATAACACTGAAGCTTTCTTT.

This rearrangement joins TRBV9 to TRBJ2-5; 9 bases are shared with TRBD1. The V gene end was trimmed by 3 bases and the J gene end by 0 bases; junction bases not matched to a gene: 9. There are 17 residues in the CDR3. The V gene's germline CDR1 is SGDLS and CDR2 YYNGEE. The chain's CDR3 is CASSAGTGLLYQETQYF. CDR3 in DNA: TGTGCCAGCAGCGCAGGGACAGGGTTATTATACCAAGAGACCCAGTACTTC.

For the CDR3, the DNA is TGTGCCAGCAGTGAATGGGGCAACCGAGATACGCAGTATTTT. Translating it yields CASSEWGNRDTQYF. This chain joins TRBV6-1 and TRBJ2-3; D perhaps matches TRBD1 (5 bases). Germline V gene data show CDR1 as MNHNS and CDR2 as SASEGT. The CDR3 totals 14 residues. Trimming cost V 2 bases and J 5 bases, with 11 bases left between them.

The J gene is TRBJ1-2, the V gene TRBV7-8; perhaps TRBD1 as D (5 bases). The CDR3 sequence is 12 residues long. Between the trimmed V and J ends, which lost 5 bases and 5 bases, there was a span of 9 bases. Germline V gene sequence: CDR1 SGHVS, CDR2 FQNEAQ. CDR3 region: CASSPGTYGYTF. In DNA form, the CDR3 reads TGTGCCAGCAGCCCCGGGACTTATGGCTACACCTTC.

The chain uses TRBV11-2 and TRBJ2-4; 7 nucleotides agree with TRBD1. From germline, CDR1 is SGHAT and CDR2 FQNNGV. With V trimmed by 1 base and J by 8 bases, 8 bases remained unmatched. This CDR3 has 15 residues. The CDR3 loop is CASSLGRDSGHIQYF. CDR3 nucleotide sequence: TGTGCCAGCAGCTTAGGCCGGGACAGTGGACACATTCAGTACTTC.

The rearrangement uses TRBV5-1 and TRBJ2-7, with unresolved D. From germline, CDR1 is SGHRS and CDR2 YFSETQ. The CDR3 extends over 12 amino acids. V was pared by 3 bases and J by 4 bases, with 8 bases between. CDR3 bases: TGCGCCAGCAGCTCGGAGCTGTACGAGCAGTACTTC. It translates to CASSSELYEQYF.

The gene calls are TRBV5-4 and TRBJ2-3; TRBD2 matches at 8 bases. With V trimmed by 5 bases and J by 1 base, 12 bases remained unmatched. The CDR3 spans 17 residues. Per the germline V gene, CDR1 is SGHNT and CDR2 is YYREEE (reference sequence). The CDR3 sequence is CASSYDRSGRGTDTQYF. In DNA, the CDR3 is TGTGCCAGCAGTTACGACAGGAGCGGGAGAGGCACAGATACGCAGTATTTT. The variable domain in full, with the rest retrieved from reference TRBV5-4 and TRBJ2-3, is ETGVTQSPTHLIKTRGQQVTLRCSSQSGHNTVSWYQQALGQGPQFIFQYYREEENGRGNFPPRFSGLQFPNYSSELNVNALELDDSALYLCASSYDRSGRGTDTQYFGPGTRLTVL.

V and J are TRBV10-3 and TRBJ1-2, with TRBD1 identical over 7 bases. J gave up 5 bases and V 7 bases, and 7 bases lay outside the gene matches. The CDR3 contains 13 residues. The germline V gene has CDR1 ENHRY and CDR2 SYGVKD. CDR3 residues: CAITDRTTYGYTF. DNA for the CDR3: TGTGCCATCACGGACAGGACCACATATGGCTACACCTTC.

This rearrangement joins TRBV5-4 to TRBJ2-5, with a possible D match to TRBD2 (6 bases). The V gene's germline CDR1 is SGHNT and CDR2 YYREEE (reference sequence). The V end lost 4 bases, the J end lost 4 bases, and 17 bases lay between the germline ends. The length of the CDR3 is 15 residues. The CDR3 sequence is CASSGWALGGETQYF. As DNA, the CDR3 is TGTGCCAGCAGCGGTTGGGCGCTGGGAGGAGAGACCCAGTACTTC.

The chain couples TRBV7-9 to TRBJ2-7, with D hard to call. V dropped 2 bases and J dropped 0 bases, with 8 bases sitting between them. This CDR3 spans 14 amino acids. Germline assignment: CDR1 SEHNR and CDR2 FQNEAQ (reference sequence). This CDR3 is CASSLLPSSYEQYF. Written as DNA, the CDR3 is TGTGCCAGCAGCTTACTGCCCAGCTCCTACGAGCAGTACTTC.

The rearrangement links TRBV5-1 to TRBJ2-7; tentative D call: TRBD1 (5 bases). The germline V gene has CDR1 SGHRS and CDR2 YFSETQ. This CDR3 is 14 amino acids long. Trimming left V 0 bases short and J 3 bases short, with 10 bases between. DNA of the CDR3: TGCGCCAGCAGCTTGGCCAACAGGATCTACGAGCAGTACTTC. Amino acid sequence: CASSLANRIYEQYF.